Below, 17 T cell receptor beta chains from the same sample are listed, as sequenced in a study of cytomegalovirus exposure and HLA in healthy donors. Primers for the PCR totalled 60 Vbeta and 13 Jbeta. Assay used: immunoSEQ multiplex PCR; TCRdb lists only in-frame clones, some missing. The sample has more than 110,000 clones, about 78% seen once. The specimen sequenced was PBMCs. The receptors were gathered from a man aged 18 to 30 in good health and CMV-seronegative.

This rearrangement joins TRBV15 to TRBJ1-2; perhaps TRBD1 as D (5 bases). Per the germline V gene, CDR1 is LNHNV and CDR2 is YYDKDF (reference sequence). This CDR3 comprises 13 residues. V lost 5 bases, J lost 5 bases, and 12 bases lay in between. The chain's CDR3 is CATSGAEVYGYTF. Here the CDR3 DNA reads TGTGCCACCAGCGGGGCAGAAGTGTATGGCTACACCTTC.

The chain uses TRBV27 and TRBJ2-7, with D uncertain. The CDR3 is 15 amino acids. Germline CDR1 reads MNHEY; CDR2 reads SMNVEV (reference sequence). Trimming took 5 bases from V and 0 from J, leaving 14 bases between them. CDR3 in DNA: TGTGCCAGCAGTGTAGATGGGCGTTCCTCCTACGAGCAGTACTTC. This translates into CASSVDGRSSYEQYF.

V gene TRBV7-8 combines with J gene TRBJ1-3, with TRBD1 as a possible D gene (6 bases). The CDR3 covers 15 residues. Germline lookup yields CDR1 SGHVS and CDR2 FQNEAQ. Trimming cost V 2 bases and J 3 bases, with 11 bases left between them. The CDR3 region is CASSLQGYIGNTIYF. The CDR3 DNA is TGTGCCAGCAGCTTACAGGGGTATATTGGAAACACCATATATTTT.

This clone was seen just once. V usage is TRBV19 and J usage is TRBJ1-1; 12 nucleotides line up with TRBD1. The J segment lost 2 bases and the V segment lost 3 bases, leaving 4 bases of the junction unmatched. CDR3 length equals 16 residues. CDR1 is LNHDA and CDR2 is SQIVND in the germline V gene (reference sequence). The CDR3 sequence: CASSIRDRGRNTEAFF. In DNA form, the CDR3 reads TGTGCCAGTAGTATCCGGGACAGGGGGCGAAACACTGAAGCTTTCTTT.

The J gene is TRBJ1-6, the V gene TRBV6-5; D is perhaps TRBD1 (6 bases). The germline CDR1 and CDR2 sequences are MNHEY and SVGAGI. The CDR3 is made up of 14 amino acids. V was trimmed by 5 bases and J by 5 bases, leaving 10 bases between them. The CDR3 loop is CASSTTGDNSPLHF. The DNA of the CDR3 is TGTGCCAGCAGTACGACAGGCGATAATTCACCCCTCCACTTT.

The CDR3 is CASSPQGAVVNEQFF. CDR3 DNA: TGTGCCAGCAGCCCCCAGGGTGCGGTTGTCAATGAGCAGTTCTTC. The chain links TRBV7-9 to TRBJ2-1; tentative D call: TRBD1 (5 bases). This CDR3 spans 15 amino acids. Germline loops: CDR1 SEHNR, CDR2 FQNEAQ (reference sequence). The V gene lost 5 bases and the J gene lost 6 bases, with 17 bases spanning the gap.

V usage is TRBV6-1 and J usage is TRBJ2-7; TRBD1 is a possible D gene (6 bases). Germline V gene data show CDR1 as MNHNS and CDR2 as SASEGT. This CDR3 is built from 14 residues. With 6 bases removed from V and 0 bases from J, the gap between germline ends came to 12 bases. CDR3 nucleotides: TGTGCCAGCAGCCGACAGGTAAGCTCCTACGAGCAGTACTTC. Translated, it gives CASSRQVSSYEQYF.

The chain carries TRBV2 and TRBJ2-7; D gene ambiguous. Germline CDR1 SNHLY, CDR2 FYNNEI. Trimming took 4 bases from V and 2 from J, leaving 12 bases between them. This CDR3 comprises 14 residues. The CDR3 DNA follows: TGTGCCAGCAGTGCGAGTGAGTTAACCTACGAGCAGTACTTC. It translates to CASSASELTYEQYF.

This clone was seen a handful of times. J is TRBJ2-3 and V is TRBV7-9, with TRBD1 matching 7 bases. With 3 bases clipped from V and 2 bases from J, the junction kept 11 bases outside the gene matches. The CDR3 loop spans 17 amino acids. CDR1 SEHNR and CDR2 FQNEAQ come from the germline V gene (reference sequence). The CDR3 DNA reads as TGTGCCAGCAGCTTTGGGGGCCGGACAGGCTCCACAGATACGCAGTATTTT. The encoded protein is CASSFGGRTGSTDTQYF.

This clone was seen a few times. CDR3 sequence: CASSLNGYNEQFF. The CDR3 region has the DNA TGCGCCAGCAGCTTGAACGGGTACAATGAGCAGTTCTTC. The chain has TRBV5-1 and TRBJ2-1; D is unclear. The CDR3 spans 13 residues. V was cut by 1 base and J by 4 bases, with 6 bases left in between. The germline V gene encodes CDR1 SGHRS and CDR2 YFSETQ.

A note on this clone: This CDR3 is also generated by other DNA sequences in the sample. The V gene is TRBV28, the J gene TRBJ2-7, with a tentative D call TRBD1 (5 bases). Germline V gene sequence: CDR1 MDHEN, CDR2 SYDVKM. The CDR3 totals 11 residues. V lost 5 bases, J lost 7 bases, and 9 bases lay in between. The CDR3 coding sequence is TGTGCCAGCAGTCTACAGGTGGAGCAGTACTTC. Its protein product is CASSLQVEQYF.

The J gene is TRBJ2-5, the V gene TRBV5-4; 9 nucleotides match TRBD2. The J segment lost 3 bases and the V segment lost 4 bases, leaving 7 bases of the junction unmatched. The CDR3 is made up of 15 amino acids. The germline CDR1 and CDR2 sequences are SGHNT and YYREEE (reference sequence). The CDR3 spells CASSPPIAGEETQYF. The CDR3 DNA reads TGTGCCAGCAGCCCACCCATAGCGGGGGAAGAGACCCAGTACTTC.

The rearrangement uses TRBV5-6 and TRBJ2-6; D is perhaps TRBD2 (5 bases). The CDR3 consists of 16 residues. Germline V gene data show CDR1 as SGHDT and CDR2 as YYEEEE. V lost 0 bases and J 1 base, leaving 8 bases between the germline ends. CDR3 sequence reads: CASSLAGGSGANVLTF. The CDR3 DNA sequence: TGTGCCAGCAGCTTGGCCGGCGGGTCTGGGGCCAACGTCCTGACTTTC.

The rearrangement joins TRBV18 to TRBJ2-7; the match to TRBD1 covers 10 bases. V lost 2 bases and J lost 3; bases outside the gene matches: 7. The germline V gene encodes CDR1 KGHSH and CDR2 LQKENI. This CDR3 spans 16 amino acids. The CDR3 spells CASSPSPGQGIYEQYF. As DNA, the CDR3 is TGTGCCAGCTCACCATCTCCGGGACAGGGGATCTACGAGCAGTACTTC.

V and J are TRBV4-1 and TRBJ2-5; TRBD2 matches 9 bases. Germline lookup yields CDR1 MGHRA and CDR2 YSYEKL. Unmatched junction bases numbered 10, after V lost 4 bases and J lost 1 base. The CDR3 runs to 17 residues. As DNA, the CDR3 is TGCGCCAGCAGCCCCAGTGGGCTAGCGGGATCCCAAGAGACCCAGTACTTC. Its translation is CASSPSGLAGSQETQYF.

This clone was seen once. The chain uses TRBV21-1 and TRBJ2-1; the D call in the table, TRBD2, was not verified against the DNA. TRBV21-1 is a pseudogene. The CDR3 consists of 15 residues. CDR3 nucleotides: TGTGCCAGCAGCCACCGACTAGCGGACGACAATGAGCAGTTCTTC. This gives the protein CASSHRLADDNEQFF.

Here the CDR3 reads CAWSYLDTQYF. In DNA form, the CDR3 reads TGTGCCTGGAGTTACTTGGATACGCAGTATTTT. This rearrangement joins TRBV30 to TRBJ2-3; no reliable D call. From germline, CDR1 is GTSNPN and CDR2 SVGIG (reference sequence). This CDR3 is built from 11 residues. V was pared by 2 bases and J by 6 bases, with 6 bases between.